The clone carrying this TCR beta chain was detected only once. Replicate PCRs from sorted subsets contained 200 ng DNA, which is around 29,000 T cell genomes. The protocol was immunoSEQ multiplex PCR, while the TCRdb copy is restricted to in-frame clones and leaves out a portion. In the table there are 650,000 to 800,000 clones, 72% of which are singletons. Germline CDR1 and CDR2: SGDLS and YYNGEE. This CDR3 comprises 17 residues. V dropped 4 bases and J dropped 2; count of bases not matched to a gene: 12. This entry comes from a study of shared clonotypes between healthy human individuals. Study background: The plates for each donor numbered three CD4 naive, three CD4 memory, two CD8 naive and one CD8 memory.

The sequencing input was memory CD4+ T cells sorted from blood. The subset was: CD45RA-negative fraction. The source of this sequence is a woman aged 30 to 39 in good health. The genes are TRBV9 and TRBJ2-1, with 7 bases fitting TRBD1. The CDR3 here is CASSLLPLTGPYNEQFF. CDR3 bases: TGTGCCAGCAGCCTTTTACCCTTGACAGGGCCCTACAATGAGCAGTTCTTC. Drawing the rest from reference TRBV9 and TRBJ2-1, the complete variable domain is DSGVTQTPKHLITATGQRVTLRCSPRSGDLSVYWYQQSLDQGLQFLIQYYNGEERAKGNILERFSAQQFPDLHSELNLSSLELGDSALYFCASSLLPLTGPYNEQFFGPGTRLTVL.